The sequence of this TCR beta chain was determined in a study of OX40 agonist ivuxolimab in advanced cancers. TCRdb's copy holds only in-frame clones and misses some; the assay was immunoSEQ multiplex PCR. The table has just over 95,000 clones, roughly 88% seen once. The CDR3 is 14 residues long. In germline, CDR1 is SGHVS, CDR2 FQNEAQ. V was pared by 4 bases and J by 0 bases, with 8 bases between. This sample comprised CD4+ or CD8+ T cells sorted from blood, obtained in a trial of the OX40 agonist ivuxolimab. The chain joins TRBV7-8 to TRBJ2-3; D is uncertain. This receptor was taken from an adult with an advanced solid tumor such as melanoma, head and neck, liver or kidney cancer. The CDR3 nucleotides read TGTGCCAGCAGCTCCCTCACTAGCACAGATACGCAGTATTTT. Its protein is CASSSLTSTDTQYF. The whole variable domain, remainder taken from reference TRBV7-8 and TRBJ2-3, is GAGVSQSPRYKVAKRGQDVALRCDPISGHVSLFWYQQALGQGPEFLTYFQNEAQLDKSGLPSDRFFAERPEGSVSTLKIQRTQQEDSAVYLCASSSLTSTDTQYFGPGTRLTVL.